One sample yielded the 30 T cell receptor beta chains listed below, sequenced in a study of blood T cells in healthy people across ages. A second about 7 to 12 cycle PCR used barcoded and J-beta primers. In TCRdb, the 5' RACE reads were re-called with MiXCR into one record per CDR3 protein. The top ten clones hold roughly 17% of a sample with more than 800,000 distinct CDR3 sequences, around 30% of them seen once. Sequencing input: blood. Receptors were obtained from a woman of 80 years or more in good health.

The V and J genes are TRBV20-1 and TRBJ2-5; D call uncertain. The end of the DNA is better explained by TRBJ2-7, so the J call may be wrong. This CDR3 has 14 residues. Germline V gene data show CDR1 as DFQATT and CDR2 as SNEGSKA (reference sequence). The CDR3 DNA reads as TGCAGTGCTGCCTTTTCACACGGAGTCGACGAGCAGTACTTC. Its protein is CSAAFSHGVDEQYF.

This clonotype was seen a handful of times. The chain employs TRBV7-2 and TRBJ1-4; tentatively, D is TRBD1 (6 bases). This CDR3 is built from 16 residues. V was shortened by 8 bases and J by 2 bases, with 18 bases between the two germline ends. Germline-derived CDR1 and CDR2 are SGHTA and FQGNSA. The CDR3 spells CASARQASSTNEKLFF. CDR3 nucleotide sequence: TGTGCCAGCGCGAGACAGGCTTCTTCTACTAATGAAAAACTGTTTTTT.

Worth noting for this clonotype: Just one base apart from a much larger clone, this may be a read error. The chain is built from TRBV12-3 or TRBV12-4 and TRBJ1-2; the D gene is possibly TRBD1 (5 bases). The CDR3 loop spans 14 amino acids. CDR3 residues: CASRSQGRAYGCTF. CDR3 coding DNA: TGTGCCAGCAGATCTCAGGGACGGGCGTATGGCTGCACCTTC.

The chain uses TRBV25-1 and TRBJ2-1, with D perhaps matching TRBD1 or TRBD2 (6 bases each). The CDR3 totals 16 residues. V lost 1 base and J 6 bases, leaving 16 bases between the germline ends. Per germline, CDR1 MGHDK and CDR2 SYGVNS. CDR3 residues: CASSESGSGGLNEQFF. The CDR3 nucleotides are TGTGCCAGCAGTGAATCGGGAAGTGGGGGGCTCAATGAGCAGTTCTTC.

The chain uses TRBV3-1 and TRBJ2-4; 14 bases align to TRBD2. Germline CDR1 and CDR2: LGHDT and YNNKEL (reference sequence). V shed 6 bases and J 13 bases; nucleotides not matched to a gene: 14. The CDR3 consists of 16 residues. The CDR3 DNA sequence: TGTGCCAGCAGTCCACCGGGACTAGCGGGGGTAGGGGAGCAGTACTTC. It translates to CASSPPGLAGVGEQYF. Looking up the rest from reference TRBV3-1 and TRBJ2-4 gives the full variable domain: DTAVSQTPKYLVTQMGNDKSIKCEQNLGHDTMYWYKQDSKKFLKIMFSYNNKELIINETVPNRFSPKSPDKAHLNLHINSLELGDSAVYFCASSPPGLAGVGEQYFGAGTRLSVL.

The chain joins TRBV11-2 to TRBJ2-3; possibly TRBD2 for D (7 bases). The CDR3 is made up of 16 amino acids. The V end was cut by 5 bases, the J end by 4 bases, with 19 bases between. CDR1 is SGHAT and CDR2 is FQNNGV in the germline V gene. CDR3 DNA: TGTGCCAGCAGCCCTGGCGGGGGCCAGCGGGCAGATACGCAGTATTTT. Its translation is CASSPGGGQRADTQYF.

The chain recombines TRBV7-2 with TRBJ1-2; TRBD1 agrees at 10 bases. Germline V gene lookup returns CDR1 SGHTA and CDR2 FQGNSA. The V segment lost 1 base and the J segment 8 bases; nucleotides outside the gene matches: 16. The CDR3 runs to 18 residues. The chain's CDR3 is CASSLEGTGAWSSMGYTF. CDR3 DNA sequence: TGTGCCAGCAGCTTAGAGGGGACAGGGGCCTGGTCGTCTATGGGCTACACCTTC.

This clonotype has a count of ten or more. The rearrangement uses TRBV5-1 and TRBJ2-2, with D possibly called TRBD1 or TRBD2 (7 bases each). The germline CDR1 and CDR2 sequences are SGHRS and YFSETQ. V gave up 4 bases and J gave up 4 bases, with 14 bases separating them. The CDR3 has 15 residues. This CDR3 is CASSRQGGGTGELFF. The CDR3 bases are TGCGCCAGCAGCCGACAGGGCGGGGGCACCGGGGAGCTGTTTTTT.

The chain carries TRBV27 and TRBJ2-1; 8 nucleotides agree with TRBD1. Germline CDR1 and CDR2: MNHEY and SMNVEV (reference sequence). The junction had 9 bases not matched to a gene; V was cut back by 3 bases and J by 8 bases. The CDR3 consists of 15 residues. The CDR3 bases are TGTGCCAGCAGTTTGGGGCAGGGGGCTTTCGATGAGCAGTTCTTC. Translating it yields CASSLGQGAFDEQFF.

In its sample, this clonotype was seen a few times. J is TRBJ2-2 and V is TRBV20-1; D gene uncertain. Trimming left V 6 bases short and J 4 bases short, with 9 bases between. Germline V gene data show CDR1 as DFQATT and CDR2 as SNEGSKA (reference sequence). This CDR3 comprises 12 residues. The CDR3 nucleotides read TGCAGTGCCCGCGGCCGCACCGGGGAGCTGTTTTTT. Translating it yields CSARGRTGELFF.

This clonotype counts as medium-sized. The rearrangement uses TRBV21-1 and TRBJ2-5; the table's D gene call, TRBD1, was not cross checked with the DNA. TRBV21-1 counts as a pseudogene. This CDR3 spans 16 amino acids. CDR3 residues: CASSKEAGDEKETQYF. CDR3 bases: TGTGCCAGCAGCAAAGAAGCAGGGGACGAGAAAGAGACCCAGTACTTC.

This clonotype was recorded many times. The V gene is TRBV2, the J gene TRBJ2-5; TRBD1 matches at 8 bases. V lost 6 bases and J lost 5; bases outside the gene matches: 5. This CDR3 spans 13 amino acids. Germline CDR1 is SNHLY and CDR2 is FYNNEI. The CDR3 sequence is CASRRTGKETQYF. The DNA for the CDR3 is TGTGCCAGCAGAAGGACAGGGAAGGAGACCCAGTACTTC.

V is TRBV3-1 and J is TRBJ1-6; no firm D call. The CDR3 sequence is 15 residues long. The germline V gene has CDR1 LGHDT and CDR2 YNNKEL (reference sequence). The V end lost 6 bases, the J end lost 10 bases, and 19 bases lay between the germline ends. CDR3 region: CASSLSTGSKSPLHF. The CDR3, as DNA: TGTGCCAGCAGTCTGTCGACCGGTTCCAAGTCACCCCTCCACTTT.

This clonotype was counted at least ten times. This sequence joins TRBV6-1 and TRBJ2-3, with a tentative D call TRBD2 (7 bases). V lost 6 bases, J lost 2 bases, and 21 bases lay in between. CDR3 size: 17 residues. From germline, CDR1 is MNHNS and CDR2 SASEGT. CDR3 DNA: TGTGCCAGCAGCCTAAAGGGGGGGCAGGAGGTCACAGATACGCAGTATTTT. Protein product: CASSLKGGQEVTDTQYF.

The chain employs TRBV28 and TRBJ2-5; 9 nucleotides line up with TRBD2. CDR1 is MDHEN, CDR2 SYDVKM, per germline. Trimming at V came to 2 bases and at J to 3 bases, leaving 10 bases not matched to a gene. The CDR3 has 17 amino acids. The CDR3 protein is CASSLMIAGDPKETQYF. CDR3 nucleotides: TGTGCCAGCAGTTTAATGATAGCGGGAGATCCTAAAGAGACCCAGTACTTC.

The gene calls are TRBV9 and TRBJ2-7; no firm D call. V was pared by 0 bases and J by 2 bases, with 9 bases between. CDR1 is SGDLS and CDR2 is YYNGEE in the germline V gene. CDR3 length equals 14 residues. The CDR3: CASSVGPSAYEQYF. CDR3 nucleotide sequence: TGTGCCAGCAGCGTAGGCCCCAGCGCCTACGAGCAGTACTTC.

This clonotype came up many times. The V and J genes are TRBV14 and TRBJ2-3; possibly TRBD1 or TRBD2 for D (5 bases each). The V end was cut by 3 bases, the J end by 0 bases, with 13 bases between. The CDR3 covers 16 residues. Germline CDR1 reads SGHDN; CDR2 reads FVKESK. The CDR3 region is CASSQLGTGSTDTQYF. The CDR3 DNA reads TGTGCCAGCAGCCAGCTGGGGACGGGAAGCACAGATACGCAGTATTTT.

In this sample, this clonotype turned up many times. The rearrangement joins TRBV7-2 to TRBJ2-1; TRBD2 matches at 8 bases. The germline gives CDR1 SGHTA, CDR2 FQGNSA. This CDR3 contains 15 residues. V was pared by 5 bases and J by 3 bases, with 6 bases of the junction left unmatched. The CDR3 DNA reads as TGTGCCAGCAGCACAACTAGCGGAAGCTACAATGAGCAGTTCTTC. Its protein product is CASSTTSGSYNEQFF.

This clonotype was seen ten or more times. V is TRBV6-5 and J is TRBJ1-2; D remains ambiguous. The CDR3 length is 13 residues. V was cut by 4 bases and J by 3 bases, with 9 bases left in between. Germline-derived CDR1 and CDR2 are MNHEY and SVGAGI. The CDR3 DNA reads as TGTGCCAGCAGTTCGGTCAACGACTATGGCTACACCTTC. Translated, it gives CASSSVNDYGYTF.

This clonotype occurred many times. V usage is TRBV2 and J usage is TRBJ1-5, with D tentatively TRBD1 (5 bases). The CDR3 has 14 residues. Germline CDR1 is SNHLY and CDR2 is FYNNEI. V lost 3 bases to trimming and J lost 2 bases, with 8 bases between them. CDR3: CASSDRVGNQPQHF. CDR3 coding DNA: TGTGCCAGCAGTGACAGGGTAGGCAATCAGCCCCAGCATTTT.

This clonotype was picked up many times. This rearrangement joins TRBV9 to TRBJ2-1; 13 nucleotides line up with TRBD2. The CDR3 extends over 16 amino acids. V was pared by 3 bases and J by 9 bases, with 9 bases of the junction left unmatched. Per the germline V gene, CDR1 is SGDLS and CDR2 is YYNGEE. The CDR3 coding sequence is TGTGCCAGCAGCGCCCGACTAGCGGGGGGTGGTGGTGAGCAGTTCTTC. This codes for CASSARLAGGGGEQFF.

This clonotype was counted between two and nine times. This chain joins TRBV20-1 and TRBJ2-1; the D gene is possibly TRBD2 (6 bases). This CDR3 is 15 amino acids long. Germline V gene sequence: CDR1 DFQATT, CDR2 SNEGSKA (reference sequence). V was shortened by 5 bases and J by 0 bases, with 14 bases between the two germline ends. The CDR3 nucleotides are TGCAGTGCTCCCCCCGCCGGGAGCTCCTACAATGAGCAGTTCTTC. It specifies CSAPPAGSSYNEQFF.

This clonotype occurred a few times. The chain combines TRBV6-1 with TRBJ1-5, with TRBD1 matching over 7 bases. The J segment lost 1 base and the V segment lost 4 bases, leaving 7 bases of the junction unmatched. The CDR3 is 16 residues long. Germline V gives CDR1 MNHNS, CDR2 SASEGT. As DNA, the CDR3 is TGTGCCAGCAGTGCGGCAGGGGGTCGGAGCAATCAGCCCCAGCATTTT. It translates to CASSAAGGRSNQPQHF.

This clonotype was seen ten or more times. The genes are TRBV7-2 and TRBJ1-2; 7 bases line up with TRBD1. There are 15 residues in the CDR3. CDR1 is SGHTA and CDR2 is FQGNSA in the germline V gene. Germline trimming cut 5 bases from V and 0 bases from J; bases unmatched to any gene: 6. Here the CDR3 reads CASSAGTATNYGYTF. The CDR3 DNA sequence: TGTGCCAGCAGCGCCGGGACAGCCACTAACTATGGCTACACCTTC. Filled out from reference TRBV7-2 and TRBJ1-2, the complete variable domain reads GAGVSQSPSNKVTEKGKDVELRCDPISGHTALYWYRQSLGQGLEFLIYFQGNSAPDKSGLPSDRFSAERTGGSVSTLTIQRTQQEDSAVYLCASSAGTATNYGYTFGSGTRLTVV.

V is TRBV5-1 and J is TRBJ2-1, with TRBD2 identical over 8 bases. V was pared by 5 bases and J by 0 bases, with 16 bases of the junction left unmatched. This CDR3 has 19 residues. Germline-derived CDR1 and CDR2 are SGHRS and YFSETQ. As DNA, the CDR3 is TGCGCCAGCAGTTGGTCCCGGTCGGGGGGGTCTAGCTCCTACAATGAGCAGTTCTTC. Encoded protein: CASSWSRSGGSSSYNEQFF.

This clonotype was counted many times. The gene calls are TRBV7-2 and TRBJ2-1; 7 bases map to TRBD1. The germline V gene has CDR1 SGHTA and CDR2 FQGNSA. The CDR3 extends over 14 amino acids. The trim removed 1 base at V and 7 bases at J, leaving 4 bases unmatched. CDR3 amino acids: CASSLEGGQNEQFF. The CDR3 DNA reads TGTGCCAGCAGCTTAGAAGGGGGCCAAAATGAGCAGTTCTTC.

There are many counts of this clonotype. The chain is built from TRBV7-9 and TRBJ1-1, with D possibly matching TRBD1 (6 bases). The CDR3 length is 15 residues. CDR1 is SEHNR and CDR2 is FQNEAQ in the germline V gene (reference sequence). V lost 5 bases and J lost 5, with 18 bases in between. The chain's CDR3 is CASSRSGGLGTEAFF. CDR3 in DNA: TGTGCCAGCAGCCGCAGCGGGGGCCTGGGGACTGAAGCTTTCTTT. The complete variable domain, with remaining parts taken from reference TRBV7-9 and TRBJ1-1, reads DTGVSQNPRHKITKRGQNVTFRCDPISEHNRLYWYRQTLGQGPEFLTYFQNEAQLEKSRLLSDRFSAERPKGSFSTLEIQRTEQGDSAMYLCASSRSGGLGTEAFFGQGTRLTVV.

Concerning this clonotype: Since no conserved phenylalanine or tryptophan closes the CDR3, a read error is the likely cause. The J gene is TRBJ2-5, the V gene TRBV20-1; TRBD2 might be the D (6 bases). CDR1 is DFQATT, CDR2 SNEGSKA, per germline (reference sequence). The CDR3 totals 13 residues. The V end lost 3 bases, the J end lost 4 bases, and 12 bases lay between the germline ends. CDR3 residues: CSARTGTPETQYV. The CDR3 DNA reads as TGCAGTGCTAGGACCGGGACTCCAGAGACCCAGTACGTC.

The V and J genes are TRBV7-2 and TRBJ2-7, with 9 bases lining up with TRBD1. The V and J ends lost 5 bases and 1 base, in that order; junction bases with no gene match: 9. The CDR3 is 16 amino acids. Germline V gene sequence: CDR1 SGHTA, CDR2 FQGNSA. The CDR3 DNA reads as TGTGCCAGCAGCGCTGGACAGGGGACGATGTCCTACGAGCAGTACTTC. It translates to CASSAGQGTMSYEQYF.

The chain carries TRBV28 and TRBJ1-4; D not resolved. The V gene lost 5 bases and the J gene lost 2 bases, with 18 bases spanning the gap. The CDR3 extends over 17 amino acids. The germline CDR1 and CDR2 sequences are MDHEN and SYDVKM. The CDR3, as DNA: TGTGCCAGCAGTATCCCTGGGGTCGGAGTGACTAATGAAAAACTGTTTTTT. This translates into CASSIPGVGVTNEKLFF.